The 3 T cell receptor beta chains listed next were all sequenced from one sample in a study of blood T cell repertoires in COVID-19. Generated by immunoSEQ multiplex PCR, the TCRdb table keeps only in-frame clones and is missing some. The sample has about 82,000 clones, around 89% seen once. Sequenced input: PBMCs or T cells enriched from blood (not recorded which). These receptors were collected from a woman between 45 and 65 years old with acute COVID-19.

The rearrangement uses TRBV3-1 (or the pseudogene TRBV3-2) and TRBJ1-5, with a weak D call TRBD1 (6 bases). The germline V and J ends were trimmed by 1 base and 6 bases, with 13 bases remaining between them. The CDR3 runs to 15 residues. Germline V CDR1 and CDR2: LGHDT, YNNKEL (reference sequence). The CDR3 DNA sequence: TGTGCCAGCAGCCAAGGAGCAGGGGCCGCTCAGCCCCAGCATTTT. This translates into CASSQGAGAAQPQHF.

The rearrangement links TRBV27 to TRBJ1-2; 9 bases are shared with TRBD1. The junction had 6 bases not matched to a gene; V was cut back by 5 bases and J by 5 bases. The CDR3 is made up of 14 amino acids. Germline CDR1 and CDR2: MNHEY and SMNVEV (reference sequence). In DNA form, the CDR3 reads TGTGCCAGCAGTCCAAACAGGGGGCGGTATGGCTACACCTTC. Translation: CASSPNRGRYGYTF.

The V gene is TRBV9, the J gene TRBJ2-7; TRBD1 might be the D (5 bases). The CDR3 runs to 14 residues. CDR1 SGDLS and CDR2 YYNGEE come from the germline V gene. Trimming cost V 0 bases and J 5 bases, with 12 bases left between them. The CDR3 DNA reads TGTGCCAGCAGCGTAGAGGGGTTCTGGGACGAGCAGTACTTC. Protein sequence: CASSVEGFWDEQYF.